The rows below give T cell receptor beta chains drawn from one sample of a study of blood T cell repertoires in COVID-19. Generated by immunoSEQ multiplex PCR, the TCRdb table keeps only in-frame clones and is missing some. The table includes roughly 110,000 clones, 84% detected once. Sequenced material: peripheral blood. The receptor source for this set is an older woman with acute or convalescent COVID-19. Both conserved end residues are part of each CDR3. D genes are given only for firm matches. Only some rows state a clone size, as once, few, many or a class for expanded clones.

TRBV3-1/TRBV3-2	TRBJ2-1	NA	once	TGTGCCAGCAGCCAAGCGGGAGAATTAAATGAGCAGTTCTTC	CASSQAGELNEQFF
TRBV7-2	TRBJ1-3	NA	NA	TGTGCCAGCAGCTCTGCTGGGAGCTCTGGAAACACCATATATTTT	CASSSAGSSGNTIYF
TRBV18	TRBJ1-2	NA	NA	TGTGCCAGCTCAACCCCGACCGGGAACTATGGCTACACCTTC	CASSTPTGNYGYTF
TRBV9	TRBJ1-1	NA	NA	TGTGCCAGCAGCAGCAGGGGCCTCACTGAAGCTTTCTTT	CASSSRGLTEAFF
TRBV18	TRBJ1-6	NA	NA	TGTGCCAGCTTAGGAGAGGGTGCGGATTCACCCCTCCACTTT	CASLGEGADSPLHF
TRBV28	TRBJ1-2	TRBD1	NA	TGTGCCAGCAGGTCGGGACAGCTAAACTATGGCTACACCTTC	CASRSGQLNYGYTF
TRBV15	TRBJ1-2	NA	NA	TGTGCCACCAGCAGAGAGCGGGGCCCCTATGGCTACACCTTC	CATSRERGPYGYTF
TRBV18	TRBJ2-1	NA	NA	TGTGCCAGCTCCCTCTCGGCGGGAAGATCCTACAATGAGCAGTTCTTC	CASSLSAGRSYNEQFF
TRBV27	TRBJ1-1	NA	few	TGTGCCAGCAGTCGTTTGAACCGGGGGACTGAAGCTTTCTTT	CASSRLNRGTEAFF
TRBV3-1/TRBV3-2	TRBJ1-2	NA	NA	TGTGCCAGCAGCCCAGCGGCCACCAACTATGGCTACACCTTC	CASSPAATNYGYTF
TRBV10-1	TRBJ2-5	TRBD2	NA	TGCGCCAGCAGTCCGAGGGGAGCGGGAGAAGAGACCCAGTACTTC	CASSPRGAGEETQYF